The sequence of this T cell receptor beta chain was determined in a study of PD-1 blockade in classical Hodgkin lymphoma. Each patient experienced a relapse that followed autologous stem cell transplantation, and brentuximab vedotin exposure varied. Here immunoSEQ multiplex PCR was the method, and the copy in TCRdb shows in-frame clones only, minus some. The table includes approximately 100,000 clones, 80% to 95% detected once. General study results and limits: Compared with healthy donors, newly diagnosed patients reportedly showed lower baseline TCR diversity. Among the patients, those starting nivolumab under 1 year after ASCT were excluded. Diversity similar to that of newly diagnosed patients was seen at baseline in complete responders. There was a significant rise in CD4+ TCR diversity by C4D1, with no such rise for CD8+.

CDR1 MNHEY and CDR2 SMNVEV come from the germline V gene (reference sequence). The CDR3 is 14 amino acids. The V and J ends lost 6 bases and 3 bases, in that order; junction bases with no gene match: 4. In the case of this clone: As yet, its antigen is unknown.

This clonotype was obtained from a human donor with classical Hodgkin lymphoma. V usage is TRBV27 and J usage is TRBJ2-7; the match to TRBD2 covers 11 bases. The specimen was peripheral blood mononuclear cells (PBMCs), collected at baseline. In DNA, the CDR3 is TGTGCCAGCAGACTGACTAGCGGGAACTACGAGCAGTACTTC. Encoded protein: CASRLTSGNYEQYF.